The 26 T cell receptor beta chains below were found in one sample sequenced in a study of beta chain features in type 1 diabetes. Study conclusions and caveats: Among patients with Type 1 diabetes, TCRB CDR3s were moderately but significantly shorter in every one of the four CD4+ subsets.

What was sequenced were expressed TCRB transcripts, since all of the isolated RNA had been reverse transcribed. Clones were read by immunoSEQ multiplex PCR, and TCRdb kept only the in-frame ones, dropping some. The sample has about 390,000 clones; around 9.6% are singletons. The antigens these receptors bind are not known. The sample consisted of central memory CD4+ T cells from blood. These receptors were collected from a man aged 25 to 40 with type 1 diabetes.

A remark on this clone: A read error may account for a junction end that differs from germline. The sample holds other DNA sequences that translate to the same CDR3. The chain links TRBV6-5 to TRBJ2-5; D ambiguous. The CDR3 length is 13 residues. Germline lookup yields CDR1 MNHEY and CDR2 SVGAGI. The CDR3 region is CASSYREDETQYF. CDR3 sequence (DNA): TGCGCCAGCAGTTACCGAGAGGATGAGACCCAGTACTTC.

This sequence joins TRBV5-1 and TRBJ2-7; 12 nucleotides agree with TRBD2. In germline, CDR1 is SGHRS, CDR2 YFSETQ. This CDR3 is 14 amino acids long. The V gene end was trimmed by 4 bases and the J gene end by 5 bases; junction bases not matched to a gene: 4. In DNA, the CDR3 is TGCGCCAGCAGCCCCGGACTAGCGGGAAACGAGCAGTACTTC. Residues: CASSPGLAGNEQYF.

This clone came up a few times. The chain uses TRBV5-1 and TRBJ2-2; D possibly corresponds to TRBD1 (5 bases). V lost 5 bases and J lost 4, with 12 bases in between. Germline V gene sequence: CDR1 SGHRS, CDR2 YFSETQ. The CDR3 is 14 amino acids. CDR3 residues: CASSSGSFTGELFF. Here the CDR3 DNA reads TGCGCCAGCAGTTCAGGGTCTTTCACCGGGGAGCTGTTTTTT.

This clone was detected only a few times. A read error may produce the germline difference seen at one junction end. CDR3 sequence (DNA): TGCGCCAGCAGCCAAGAGGCCTTTTCCTTCGAGCAGTACTTC. Encoded protein: CASSQEAFSFEQYF. The V and J genes are TRBV4-3 and TRBJ2-7; D gene uncertain. The CDR3 length is 14 residues. The germline V gene has CDR1 LGHNA and CDR2 YSLEER.

This chain's CDR3 is CASSQDPGGDYEQYF. CDR3 bases: TGCGCCAGCAGCCAAGATCCAGGGGGGGACTACGAGCAGTACTTC. The chain couples TRBV4-1 to TRBJ2-7, with D possibly called TRBD1 or TRBD2 (7 bases each). The CDR3 sequence is 15 residues long. Per the germline V gene, CDR1 is MGHRA and CDR2 is YSYEKL. Between the trimmed V and J ends, which lost 0 bases and 3 bases, there was a span of 12 bases.

This clone appeared many times. The chain employs TRBV9 and TRBJ2-4; possible D gene TRBD1, 6 bases. The CDR3 runs 14 residues. CDR1 is SGDLS and CDR2 is YYNGEE in the germline V gene. Trimming stripped 8 bases from V and 0 bases from J, with 12 bases between. Here the CDR3 DNA reads TGTGCCAGTCCAGGGGTCCTAGCCAAAAACATTCAGTACTTC. It codes for CASPGVLAKNIQYF.

The chain carries TRBV5-1 and TRBJ2-6; 8 bases match TRBD1. CDR1 and CDR2 from the germline V gene are SGHRS and YFSETQ. With V trimmed by 6 bases and J by 0 bases, 14 bases remained unmatched. CDR3 length: 19 residues. CDR3 nucleotides: TGCGCCAGCAACCCCAAACTGACAGGGGATTACTCTGGGGCCAACGTCCTGACTTTC. This sequence encodes CASNPKLTGDYSGANVLTF. Supplemented by reference TRBV5-1 and TRBJ2-6, the full variable domain reads KAGVTQTPRYLIKTRGQQVTLSCSPISGHRSVSWYQQTPGQGLQFLFEYFSETQRNKGNFPGRFSGRQFSNSRSEMNVSTLELGDSALYLCASNPKLTGDYSGANVLTFGAGSRLTVL.

V is TRBV9 and J is TRBJ2-3; no firm D call. The CDR3 spans 13 residues. Germline values: CDR1 SGDLS, CDR2 YYNGEE. V lost 0 bases, J lost 6 bases, and 8 bases lay in between. The CDR3 region is CASSVGVGDTQYF. In DNA form, the CDR3 reads TGTGCCAGCAGCGTAGGTGTGGGGGATACGCAGTATTTT.

Details on this clone: At one boundary the junction diverges from the germline segment, which might be a read error. This sequence joins TRBV6-1 and TRBJ2-3, with D perhaps given as TRBD1 or TRBD2 (6 bases each). The CDR3 runs 18 residues. The germline V gene encodes CDR1 MNHNS and CDR2 SASEGT. This CDR3 is CAISGDYGGGLSTDTQYF. CDR3 DNA sequence: TGTGCCATCAGTGGAGACTACGGAGGGGGATTGAGCACAGATACGCAGTATTTT.

This clone has just a few counts. This chain uses TRBV6-5 with TRBJ1-2; D not resolved. The ends were cut back, 2 bases at V and 2 bases at J, with 12 bases in the middle. The CDR3 sequence is 15 residues long. Per the germline V gene, CDR1 is MNHEY and CDR2 is SVGAGI. This CDR3 is CASSYPETGNYGYTF. The DNA for the CDR3 is TGTGCCAGCAGTTACCCTGAGACGGGGAACTATGGCTACACCTTC.

This clone was detected a few times. J is TRBJ2-5 and V is TRBV7-9, with a possible D match to TRBD1 (5 bases). This CDR3 contains 11 residues. The germline V and J ends were trimmed by 2 bases and 10 bases, with 8 bases remaining between them. The germline V gene encodes CDR1 SEHNR and CDR2 FQNEAQ (reference sequence). CDR3 nucleotides: TGTGCCAGCAGCTTACAGGGTAGCCAGTACTTC. Its protein product is CASSLQGSQYF.

The J gene is TRBJ2-7, the V gene TRBV5-1, with D possibly TRBD1 on 5 matching bases. Per germline, CDR1 SGHRS and CDR2 YFSETQ. The germline V and J ends were trimmed by 4 bases and 4 bases, with 9 bases remaining between them. CDR3 length: 12 residues. CDR3 DNA: TGCGCCAGCAGCCCAGACAGATACGAGCAGTACTTC. It codes for CASSPDRYEQYF. The whole variable domain, filled in from reference TRBV5-1 and TRBJ2-7, reads KAGVTQTPRYLIKTRGQQVTLSCSPISGHRSVSWYQQTPGQGLQFLFEYFSETQRNKGNFPGRFSGRQFSNSRSEMNVSTLELGDSALYLCASSPDRYEQYFGPGTRLTVT.

The chain combines TRBV27 with TRBJ2-3, with 7 positions matching TRBD1. The ends lost 3 bases at V and 3 bases at J; junction bases unmatched: 6. CDR3 length: 15 amino acids. In germline, CDR1 is MNHEY, CDR2 SMNVEV (reference sequence). CDR3 nucleotides: TGTGCCAGCAGTTTGAGGACAGGTTGGACAGATACGCAGTATTTT. It is translated as CASSLRTGWTDTQYF.

The sample holds a few counts of this clone. The chain employs TRBV7-3 and TRBJ2-1; D remains unclear. This CDR3 is built from 15 residues. Trimming took 6 bases from V and 0 from J, leaving 12 bases between them. Looked up from germline, CDR1 is SGHTA and CDR2 is FQGTGA. The CDR3 region is CASRSPRSSYNEQFF. As DNA, the CDR3 is TGTGCCAGCAGGTCCCCGCGATCCTCCTACAATGAGCAGTTCTTC.

V and J are TRBV28 and TRBJ2-1; 7 positions agree with TRBD2. In germline, CDR1 is MDHEN, CDR2 SYDVKM. The ends lost 6 bases at V and 2 bases at J; junction bases unmatched: 4. The CDR3 has 14 amino acids. The CDR3 region has the DNA TGTGCCAGCAGGCGGGGGAACCCCTACAATGAGCAGTTCTTC. It encodes CASRRGNPYNEQFF.

The chain uses TRBV2 and TRBJ1-5; 9 nucleotides align to TRBD1. Unmatched junction bases numbered 5, after V lost 7 bases and J lost 4 bases. The CDR3 sequence is 14 residues long. Germline values: CDR1 SNHLY, CDR2 FYNNEI. CDR3 DNA: TGTGCCAGCACACAGACAGGGGGTAATCAGCCCCAGCATTTT. Translating it yields CASTQTGGNQPQHF.

The rearrangement links TRBV30 to TRBJ2-7; D not resolved. The germline V gene has CDR1 GTSNPN and CDR2 SVGIG (reference sequence). V dropped 5 bases and J dropped 2 bases, with 7 bases sitting between them. CDR3 length equals 11 residues. The CDR3 sequence is CAWALAYEQYF. The CDR3 DNA reads as TGTGCCTGGGCTTTGGCCTACGAGCAGTACTTC.

In the case of this clone: The same CDR3 can be traced to other DNA sequences in this sample. CDR3 sequence: CASSLGQGNYNEQFF. CDR3 bases: TGTGCCAGCAGCTTAGGGCAGGGAAACTACAATGAGCAGTTCTTC. V gene TRBV7-9 combines with J gene TRBJ2-1; D might be TRBD1 (5 bases). The V gene lost 1 base and the J gene lost 3 bases, with 10 bases spanning the gap. CDR3 length: 15 residues. Germline assignment: CDR1 SEHNR and CDR2 FQNEAQ (reference sequence).

This clone was detected a few times. This chain uses TRBV6-5 with TRBJ1-5; D unclear. Germline V CDR1 and CDR2: MNHEY, SVGAGI. This CDR3 is built from 13 residues. Between the trimmed V and J ends, which lost 5 bases and 3 bases, there was a span of 8 bases. This CDR3 is CASSVVDNQPQHF. The CDR3, as DNA: TGTGCCAGCAGTGTGGTCGACAATCAGCCCCAGCATTTT.

Only a few counts were recorded for this clone. The J gene is TRBJ1-4, the V gene TRBV4-1; 7 nucleotides agree with TRBD1. The V segment lost 4 bases and the J segment 0 bases; nucleotides outside the gene matches: 8. The CDR3 length is 17 residues. The germline V gene has CDR1 MGHRA and CDR2 YSYEKL. This CDR3 reads CASSPGGRGATNEKLFF. The CDR3 bases are TGCGCCAGCAGCCCAGGGGGTAGGGGTGCAACTAATGAAAAACTGTTTTTT.

There are a few counts of this clone. CDR3 sequence: CASQRDYSYEQYF. For the CDR3, the DNA is TGTGCCAGCCAACGGGACTACTCCTACGAGCAGTACTTC. The J gene is TRBJ2-7, the V gene TRBV2; 7 nucleotides agree with TRBD2. With 8 bases clipped from V and 0 bases from J, the junction kept 4 bases outside the gene matches. The germline gives CDR1 SNHLY, CDR2 FYNNEI. This CDR3 is 13 amino acids long.

The table lists this clone with a few counts. V gene TRBV7-9 combines with J gene TRBJ1-5; 7 nucleotides align to TRBD1. Germline assignment: CDR1 SEHNR and CDR2 FQNEAQ (reference sequence). V shed 5 bases, J shed 3 bases, and the junction held 4 bases outside the gene matches. This CDR3 contains 14 residues. The CDR3 DNA reads TGTGCCAGCAGCCAGGGACAGCTCAATCAGCCCCAGCATTTT. Its protein is CASSQGQLNQPQHF.

The rearrangement uses TRBV5-4 and TRBJ1-2; 11 bases align to TRBD1. Germline CDR1 SGHNT, CDR2 YYREEE (reference sequence). The V and J ends lost 4 bases and 4 bases, in that order; junction bases with no gene match: 12. This CDR3 has 17 amino acids. CDR3 loop: CASSRGQGAWRGYGYTF. The CDR3 region has the DNA TGTGCCAGCAGCCGAGGACAGGGGGCCTGGAGGGGCTATGGCTACACCTTC.

The chain links TRBV28 to TRBJ1-2; D is unclear. CDR3 length equals 14 residues. In germline, CDR1 is MDHEN, CDR2 SYDVKM. The V and J ends lost 4 bases and 7 bases respectively, with 16 bases between them. Written as DNA, the CDR3 is TGTGCCAGCAGTTCGGACGGTCGGAAGGGTGGCTACACCTTC. Residues: CASSSDGRKGGYTF.

This clone was counted a few times. Mismatch with germline at one junction end may stem from a read error. J is TRBJ1-2 and V is TRBV7-2, with a weak D call TRBD1 (5 bases). The CDR3 is made up of 12 amino acids. The germline V gene encodes CDR1 SGHTA and CDR2 FQGNSA. The CDR3 here is CASSSTSIQTAF. CDR3 bases: TGTGCCAGCAGCTCAACCTCTATCCAGACAGCCTTC. The variable domain in full, completed from reference TRBV7-2 and TRBJ1-2, reads GAGVSQSPSNKVTEKGKDVELRCDPISGHTALYWYRQSLGQGLEFLIYFQGNSAPDKSGLPSDRFSAERTGGSVSTLTIQRTQQEDSAVYLCASSSTSIQTAFGSGTRLTVV.

This clone was recorded many times. CDR3 DNA: TGTGCCAGCAGCCGGCTAGGAACCACAGATACGCAGTATTTT. It is translated as CASSRLGTTDTQYF. The genes are TRBV14 and TRBJ2-3, with D hard to call. Germline lookup yields CDR1 SGHDN and CDR2 FVKESK. Trimming took 4 bases from V and 2 from J, leaving 10 bases between them. The CDR3 runs to 14 residues.